Listed here are 17 T cell receptor beta chains from one sample, sequenced in a study of neurological immune-mediated disorders. Each CDR3 protein gets one entry after TCRdb re-called the 5' RACE reads with MiXCR. The sample contains more than 20,000 distinct CDR3 sequences, roughly 2.7% of which appear only once. Sequencing was performed on PBMCs. These receptors originate from a woman between 45 and 60 years old with multiple sclerosis.

This clonotype was detected ten times or more. This chain uses TRBV20-1 with TRBJ2-3; weak D call: TRBD1 (6 bases). Trimming stripped 6 bases from V and 0 bases from J, with 16 bases between. The germline gives CDR1 DFQATT, CDR2 SNEGSKA (reference sequence). This CDR3 is 15 amino acids long. DNA of the CDR3: TGCAGTGCCAGCGACGTCGGGACAAGCACAGATACGCAGTATTTT. It codes for CSASDVGTSTDTQYF.

This clonotype was detected many times. J is TRBJ2-1 and V is TRBV29-1; D unclear. From germline, CDR1 is SQVTM and CDR2 ANQGSEA. This CDR3 contains 11 residues. V gave up 4 bases and J gave up 8 bases, with 9 bases separating them. CDR3 sequence reads: CSVGGGDEQFF. Written as DNA, the CDR3 is TGCAGCGTTGGTGGTGGCGATGAGCAGTTCTTC.

This clonotype was recorded at least ten times. This sequence joins TRBV29-1 and TRBJ2-7; 10 bases map to TRBD1. The germline V gene encodes CDR1 SQVTM and CDR2 ANQGSEA. The CDR3 covers 13 residues. The V gene end was trimmed by 4 bases and the J gene end by 5 bases; junction bases not matched to a gene: 5. The CDR3 region is CSVGQGAPDEQYF. For the CDR3, the DNA is TGCAGCGTTGGACAGGGGGCGCCGGACGAGCAGTACTTC.

Ten or more counts support this clonotype. This chain links TRBV7-2 with TRBJ1-1, with D possibly being TRBD1 (5 bases). The germline V gene has CDR1 SGHTA and CDR2 FQGNSA. V was pared by 2 bases and J by 4 bases, with 11 bases between. The CDR3 runs to 14 residues. The CDR3 sequence: CASSLRGSGTEAFF. CDR3 coding DNA: TGTGCCAGCAGCTTAAGGGGTTCAGGCACTGAAGCTTTCTTT.

The sample holds many counts of this clonotype. The chain recombines TRBV18 with TRBJ2-3; 13 bases align to TRBD2. V lost 4 bases, J lost 3 bases, and 4 bases stayed unmatched. This CDR3 has 16 residues. Germline lookup yields CDR1 KGHSH and CDR2 LQKENI. CDR3: CASSRTSGRGTDTQYF. The CDR3 DNA reads as TGTGCCAGCTCACGGACTAGCGGGAGAGGGACAGATACGCAGTATTTT.

This clonotype has ten or more counts. This chain uses TRBV6-5 with TRBJ2-7; D may be TRBD1 (5 bases). Germline V CDR1 and CDR2: MNHEY, SVGAGI. The CDR3 is 15 residues long. With 8 bases removed from V and 2 bases from J, the gap between germline ends came to 19 bases. DNA for the CDR3: TGTGCCAGCGGAATTCAGGGCTCCCTTCCCTACGAGCAGTACTTC. It translates to CASGIQGSLPYEQYF.

This clonotype was found many times. V gene TRBV24-1 combines with J gene TRBJ1-2; the D is unclear. From germline, CDR1 is KGHDR and CDR2 SFDVKD. The CDR3 sequence is 13 residues long. The V end was cut by 5 bases, the J end by 8 bases, with 14 bases between. The CDR3 is CATSAMGSNGYTF. CDR3 sequence (DNA): TGTGCCACCAGTGCTATGGGGTCCAACGGCTACACCTTC.

V usage is TRBV9 and J usage is TRBJ1-1; D may be TRBD1 (5 bases). There are 13 residues in the CDR3. Germline CDR1 and CDR2: SGDLS and YYNGEE. The ends were cut back, 0 bases at V and 6 bases at J, with 9 bases in the middle. CDR3 coding DNA: TGTGCCAGCAGCGTAGTTGGGGGGTCTGAAGCTTTCTTT. Its protein is CASSVVGGSEAFF.

The table lists this clonotype with many counts. J is TRBJ1-5 and V is TRBV12-3 or TRBV12-4; D ambiguous. The CDR3 loop spans 14 amino acids. V lost 3 bases and J 4 bases, leaving 10 bases between the germline ends. In nucleotides, the CDR3 is TGTGCCAGCAGTTTGGGGTTGAAAAATCAGCCCCAGCATTTT. Translated: CASSLGLKNQPQHF.

This clonotype was seen ten or more times. The chain joins TRBV5-1 to TRBJ2-7; TRBD1 aligns across 11 bases. Germline-derived CDR1 and CDR2 are SGHRS and YFSETQ. CDR3 length: 14 residues. The V gene end was trimmed by 4 bases and the J gene end by 6 bases; junction bases not matched to a gene: 6. The CDR3 spells CASSQRTGGGEQYF. As DNA, the CDR3 is TGCGCCAGCAGCCAGAGGACAGGGGGCGGCGAGCAGTACTTC. Variable domain in full (rest from reference TRBV5-1 and TRBJ2-7): KAGVTQTPRYLIKTRGQQVTLSCSPISGHRSVSWYQQTPGQGLQFLFEYFSETQRNKGNFPGRFSGRQFSNSRSEMNVSTLELGDSALYLCASSQRTGGGEQYFGPGTRLTVT.

This clonotype was counted at least ten times. This chain joins TRBV24-1 and TRBJ2-5, with 10 nucleotides matching TRBD2. The CDR3 length is 16 residues. The J segment lost 3 bases and the V segment lost 3 bases, leaving 6 bases of the junction unmatched. The germline V gene has CDR1 KGHDR and CDR2 SFDVKD. The CDR3 region has the DNA TGTGCCACCAGTGATACCGGACTAGCGGAGAAAGAGACCCAGTACTTC. Protein product: CATSDTGLAEKETQYF.

There are many counts of this clonotype. The genes are TRBV20-1 and TRBJ2-3; the match to TRBD1 covers 8 bases. The CDR3 extends over 15 amino acids. J was trimmed by 3 bases and V by 4 bases; bases with no gene match: 9. In germline, CDR1 is DFQATT, CDR2 SNEGSKA (reference sequence). The CDR3 DNA reads as TGCAGTGCTATCCCATCGGACAGGGCAACAGATACGCAGTATTTT. Its protein product is CSAIPSDRATDTQYF.

The sample holds a few counts of this clonotype. One junction end disagrees with the germline gene, perhaps due to a read error. J is TRBJ1-6 and V is TRBV12-3 or TRBV12-4; the match to TRBD1 covers 7 bases. The CDR3 totals 14 residues. CDR3 in amino acids: CASSLNRGNSPLNF. The CDR3 region has the DNA TGTGCCAGCAGTTTGAACAGGGGTAATTCACCCCTCAACTTT.

By sample fraction, this clonotype is medium-sized. This chain connects TRBV7-9 to TRBJ2-7; D remains ambiguous. This CDR3 has 12 amino acids. Trimming took off 8 bases at V and 6 bases at J, with 14 bases between the two ends. Germline values: CDR1 SEHNR, CDR2 FQNEAQ (reference sequence). For the CDR3, the DNA is TGTGCCAGCTTAGCCGGCTCGGGCGAGCAGTACTTC. Its protein product is CASLAGSGEQYF.

This clonotype was counted only a few times. The rearrangement uses TRBV20-1 and TRBJ1-6, with TRBD1 matching 9 bases. The CDR3 extends over 14 amino acids. CDR1 is DFQATT, CDR2 SNEGSKA, per germline (reference sequence). J was trimmed by 6 bases and V by 6 bases; bases with no gene match: 6. CDR3 nucleotides: TGCAGTGCCAACGGACAGGGGCGTAATTCACCCCTCCACTTT. Translating gives CSANGQGRNSPLHF.

This clonotype was seen many times. The chain couples TRBV9 to TRBJ1-2, with TRBD1 matching over 8 bases. V was pared by 3 bases and J by 0 bases, with 13 bases of the junction left unmatched. This CDR3 region has 18 residues. Germline CDR1 and CDR2: SGDLS and YYNGEE. The CDR3: CASSEGQANSEANYGYTF. The CDR3 region has the DNA TGTGCCAGCAGCGAGGGACAGGCAAATTCCGAAGCTAACTATGGCTACACCTTC.

This clonotype was detected many times. The chain couples TRBV29-1 to TRBJ2-2; the D is unclear. V was trimmed by 4 bases and J by 4 bases, leaving 7 bases between them. CDR3 size: 12 residues. CDR1 is SQVTM and CDR2 is ANQGSEA in the germline V gene. CDR3 nucleotides: TGCAGCGTTGGGCTCTCCACCGGGGAGCTGTTTTTT. Protein sequence: CSVGLSTGELFF.